This entry features one T cell receptor beta chain sequence. These data belong to a study of blood T cell repertoires in COVID-19. Residents of about two dozen US areas, aged roughly 18 to 89 years, made up the participants. In assigning cohorts, the study relied on participant-reported clinical history. The CDR3 is 11 residues long. CDR1 is SQVTM and CDR2 is ANQGSEA in the germline V gene. V lost 6 bases and J lost 3; bases outside the gene matches: 2. Assay used: immunoSEQ multiplex PCR; TCRdb lists only in-frame clones, some missing. Of over 200,000 clones in the sample, roughly four fifths were seen once.

Sequencing was performed on PBMCs or T cells enriched from blood (not recorded which). The clonotype was recovered from a man in his forties who had recovered from COVID-19. V gene TRBV29-1 combines with J gene TRBJ2-7; 7 nucleotides match TRBD1. CDR3 residues: CSVWTGYEQYF. Written as DNA, the CDR3 is TGCAGCGTGTGGACAGGCTACGAGCAGTACTTC.